This T cell receptor (beta chain) stems from a study of shared clonotypes between healthy human individuals. Study-wide background: Two female and a few male donors aged 18 to 49 were enrolled.

Unsorted samples, those not sorted, used approximately 100 million PBMCs for genomic DNA. The junction had 11 bases not matched to a gene; V was cut back by 5 bases and J by 9 bases. This CDR3 region has 15 residues. Germline V gives CDR1 SGHVS, CDR2 FNYEAQ. Unsorted PBMC samples were amplified in replicate PCRs containing about 300 ng DNA, about 30,000 T cell genomes. Clones were sequenced by immunoSEQ multiplex PCR, and TCRdb holds only the in-frame ones, with some missing. The sample lists around 480,000 clones, over 60% occurring once. The TCR originated in a woman aged 40 to 55 in good health. Some clones in this sample may be carry-over from other donors' samples. The source material was PBMCs. The V gene is TRBV7-6, the J gene TRBJ2-1; 9 positions match TRBD1. The chain's CDR3 is CASSPGWDRDIEQFF. As DNA, the CDR3 is TGTGCCAGCAGCCCCGGGTGGGACAGGGACATTGAGCAGTTCTTC.